This T cell receptor (beta chain) emerged from a study of STAT5B mutations in CD4+ large granular lymphocyte leukemia. Study-wide context: Among healthy donors, a particular HLA allele went with more CDR3 'QG' motifs.

Notes on the study in general: 8/27 top patient clones versus 2/35 control clones were TRBV06-family.

The CDR3 spans 16 residues. Trimming took off 2 bases at V and 2 bases at J, with 15 bases between the two ends. From germline, CDR1 is MDHEN and CDR2 SYDVKM. Notes on this clone: As yet, its antigen is unknown.

Only in-frame clones appear in the TCRdb table, and some are missing; sequencing was by immunoSEQ multiplex PCR. The sample holds 25,000 to 35,000 clones, approximately 71% seen once. Source material: CD4+ T cells from blood buffy coats. The clonotype was recovered from a human donor in good health. This sequence joins TRBV28 and TRBJ1-2; D not resolved. The CDR3 here is CASSLRFLGANYGYTF. Here the CDR3 DNA reads TGTGCCAGCAGTTTAAGGTTCTTGGGCGCAAACTATGGCTACACCTTC.